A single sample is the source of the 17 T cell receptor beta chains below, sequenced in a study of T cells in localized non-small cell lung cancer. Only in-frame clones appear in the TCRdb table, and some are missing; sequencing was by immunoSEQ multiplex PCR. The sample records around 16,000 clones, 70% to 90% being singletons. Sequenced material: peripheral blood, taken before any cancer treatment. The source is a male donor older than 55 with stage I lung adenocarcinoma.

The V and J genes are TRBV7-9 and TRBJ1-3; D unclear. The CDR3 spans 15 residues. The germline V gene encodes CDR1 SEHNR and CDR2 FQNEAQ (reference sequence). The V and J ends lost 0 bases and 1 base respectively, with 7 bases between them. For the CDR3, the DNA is TGTGCCAGCAGCTTAGCGACGTCTTCTGGAAACACCATATATTTT. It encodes CASSLATSSGNTIYF.

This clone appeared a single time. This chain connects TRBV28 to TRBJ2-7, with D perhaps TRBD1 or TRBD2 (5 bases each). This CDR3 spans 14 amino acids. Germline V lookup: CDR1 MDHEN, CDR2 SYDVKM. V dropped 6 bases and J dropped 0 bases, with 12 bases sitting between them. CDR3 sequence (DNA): TGTGCCAGCAGCGCGAGGGGAAGCTCCTACGAGCAGTACTTC. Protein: CASSARGSSYEQYF.

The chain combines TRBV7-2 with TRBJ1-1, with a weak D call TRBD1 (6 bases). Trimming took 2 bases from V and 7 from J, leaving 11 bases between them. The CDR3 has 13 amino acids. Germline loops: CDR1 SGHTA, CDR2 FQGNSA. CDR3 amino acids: CASSLTLQGEAFF. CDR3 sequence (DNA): TGTGCCAGCAGCTTAACCCTACAGGGTGAAGCTTTCTTT.

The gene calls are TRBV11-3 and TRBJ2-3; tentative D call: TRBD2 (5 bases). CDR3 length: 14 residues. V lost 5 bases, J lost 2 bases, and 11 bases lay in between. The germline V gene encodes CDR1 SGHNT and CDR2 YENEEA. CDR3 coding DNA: TGTGCCAGCAGCCGGGGAGTCTACACAGATACGCAGTATTTT. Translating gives CASSRGVYTDTQYF.

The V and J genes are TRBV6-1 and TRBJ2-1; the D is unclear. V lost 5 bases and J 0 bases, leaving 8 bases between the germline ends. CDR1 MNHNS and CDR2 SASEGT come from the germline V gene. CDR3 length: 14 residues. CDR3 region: CASSPLSSYNEQFF. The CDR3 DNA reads TGTGCCAGCAGTCCCCTGAGCTCCTACAATGAGCAGTTCTTC.

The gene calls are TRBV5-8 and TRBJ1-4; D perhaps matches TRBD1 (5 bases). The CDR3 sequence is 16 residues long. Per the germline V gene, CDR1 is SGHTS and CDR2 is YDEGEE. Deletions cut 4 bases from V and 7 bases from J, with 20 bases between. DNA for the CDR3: TGTGCCAGCAGCCAGTTGTTGGGACCAGGTCCTGAAAAACTGTTTTTT. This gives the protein CASSQLLGPGPEKLFF.

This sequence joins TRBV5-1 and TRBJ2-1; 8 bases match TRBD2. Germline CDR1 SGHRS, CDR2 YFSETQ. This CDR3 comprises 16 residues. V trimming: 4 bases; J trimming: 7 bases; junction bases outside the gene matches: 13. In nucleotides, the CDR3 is TGCGCCAGCAGCCCCCTTCTCGGGGGGGGGCAAAATGAGCAGTTCTTC. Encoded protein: CASSPLLGGGQNEQFF.

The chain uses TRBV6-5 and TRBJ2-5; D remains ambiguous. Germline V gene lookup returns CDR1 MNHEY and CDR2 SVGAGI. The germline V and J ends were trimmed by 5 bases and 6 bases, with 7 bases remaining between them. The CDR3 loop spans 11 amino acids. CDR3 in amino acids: CASSEVQTQYF. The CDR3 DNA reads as TGTGCCAGCAGTGAGGTGCAGACCCAGTACTTC.

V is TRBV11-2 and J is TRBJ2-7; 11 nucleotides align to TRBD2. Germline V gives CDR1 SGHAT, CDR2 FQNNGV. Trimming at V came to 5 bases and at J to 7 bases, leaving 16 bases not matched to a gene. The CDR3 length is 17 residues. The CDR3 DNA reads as TGTGCCAGCAGCGTGCCCTCCGGGACTAGCGGCCCTAGGGAGCAGTACTTC. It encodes CASSVPSGTSGPREQYF.

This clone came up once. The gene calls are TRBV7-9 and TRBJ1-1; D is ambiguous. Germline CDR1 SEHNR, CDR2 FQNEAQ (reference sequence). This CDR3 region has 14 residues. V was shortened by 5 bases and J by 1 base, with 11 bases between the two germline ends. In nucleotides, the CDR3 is TGTGCCAGCAGCCCCGGACGGGCGAACACTGAAGCTTTCTTT. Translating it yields CASSPGRANTEAFF.

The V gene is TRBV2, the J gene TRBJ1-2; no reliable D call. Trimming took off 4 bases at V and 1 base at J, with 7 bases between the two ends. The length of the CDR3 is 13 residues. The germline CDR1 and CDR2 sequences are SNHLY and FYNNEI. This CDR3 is CASSGGGNYGYTF. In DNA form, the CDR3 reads TGTGCCAGCAGTGGAGGCGGTAACTATGGCTACACCTTC.

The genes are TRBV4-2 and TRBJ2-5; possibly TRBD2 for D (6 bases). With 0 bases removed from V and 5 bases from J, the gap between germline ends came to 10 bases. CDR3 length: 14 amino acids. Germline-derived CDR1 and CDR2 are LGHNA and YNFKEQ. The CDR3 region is CASSQERGRETQYF. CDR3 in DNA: TGTGCCAGCAGCCAAGAACGGGGGAGGGAGACCCAGTACTTC.

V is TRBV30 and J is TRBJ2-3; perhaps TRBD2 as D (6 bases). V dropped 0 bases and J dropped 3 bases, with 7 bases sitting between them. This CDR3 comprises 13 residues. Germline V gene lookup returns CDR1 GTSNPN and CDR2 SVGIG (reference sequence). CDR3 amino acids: CAWSVGGTDTQYF. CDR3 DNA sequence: TGTGCCTGGAGTGTTGGGGGGACAGATACGCAGTATTTT.

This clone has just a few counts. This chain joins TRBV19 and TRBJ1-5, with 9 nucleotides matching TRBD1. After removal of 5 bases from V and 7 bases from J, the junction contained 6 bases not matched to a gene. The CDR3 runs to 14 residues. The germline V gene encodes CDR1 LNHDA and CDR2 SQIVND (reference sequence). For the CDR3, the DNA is TGTGCCAGTAGTGTACAGGGGGCTGGCCAGCCCCAGCATTTT. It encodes CASSVQGAGQPQHF.

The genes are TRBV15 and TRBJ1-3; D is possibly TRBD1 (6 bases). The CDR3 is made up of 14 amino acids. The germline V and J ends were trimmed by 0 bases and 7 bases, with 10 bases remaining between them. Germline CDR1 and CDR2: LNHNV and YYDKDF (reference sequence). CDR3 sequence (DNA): TGTGCCACCAGCAGAGATGGGGGGCGGAACACCATATATTTT. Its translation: CATSRDGGRNTIYF.

The CDR3 reads CASSLPTGGNEQFF. The DNA of the CDR3 is TGTGCCAGCAGTTTACCTACAGGGGGGAATGAGCAGTTCTTC. This sequence joins TRBV28 and TRBJ2-1; TRBD1 matches at 8 bases. The CDR3 contains 14 residues. V was clipped by 2 bases and J by 7 bases; unmatched bases: 4. Germline V gives CDR1 MDHEN, CDR2 SYDVKM.

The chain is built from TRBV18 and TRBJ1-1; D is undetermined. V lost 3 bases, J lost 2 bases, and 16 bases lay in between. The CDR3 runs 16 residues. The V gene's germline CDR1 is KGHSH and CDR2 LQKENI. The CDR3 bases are TGTGCCAGCTCACCCTCCCCTGTTGGCGGAAACACTGAAGCTTTCTTT. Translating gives CASSPSPVGGNTEAFF.